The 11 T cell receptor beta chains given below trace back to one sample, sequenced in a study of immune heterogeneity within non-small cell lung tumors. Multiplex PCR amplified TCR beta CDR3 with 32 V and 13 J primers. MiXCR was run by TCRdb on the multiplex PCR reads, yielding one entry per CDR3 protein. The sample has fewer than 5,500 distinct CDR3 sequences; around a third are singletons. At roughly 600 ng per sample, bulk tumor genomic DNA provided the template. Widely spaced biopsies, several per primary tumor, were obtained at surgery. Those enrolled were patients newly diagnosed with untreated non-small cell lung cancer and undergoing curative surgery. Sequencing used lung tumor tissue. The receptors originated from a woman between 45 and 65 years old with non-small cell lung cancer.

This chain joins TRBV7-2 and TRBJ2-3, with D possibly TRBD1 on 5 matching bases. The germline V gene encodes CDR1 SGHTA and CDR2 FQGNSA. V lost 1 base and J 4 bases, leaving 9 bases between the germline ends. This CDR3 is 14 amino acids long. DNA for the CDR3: TGTGCCAGCAGCTTAGATCAAGGGGCAGATACGCAGTATTTT. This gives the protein CASSLDQGADTQYF.

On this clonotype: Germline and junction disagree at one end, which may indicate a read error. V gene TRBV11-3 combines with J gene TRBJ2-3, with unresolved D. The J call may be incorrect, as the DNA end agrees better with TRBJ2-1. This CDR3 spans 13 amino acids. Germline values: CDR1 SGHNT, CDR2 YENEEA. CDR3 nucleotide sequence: TGTGCCAGCATCTTAGCCAGGAACAATGAGCAGTTCTTC. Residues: CASILARNNEQFF.

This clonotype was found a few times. This CDR3 is CASAGGSGNTIYF. CDR3 DNA sequence: TGTGCCTCCGCCGGGGGGTCTGGAAACACCATATATTTT. This chain links TRBV11-3 with TRBJ1-3; TRBD1 might be the D (5 bases). This CDR3 contains 13 residues. Between the trimmed V and J ends, which lost 11 bases and 1 base, there was a span of 12 bases. Germline assignment: CDR1 SGHNT and CDR2 YENEEA.

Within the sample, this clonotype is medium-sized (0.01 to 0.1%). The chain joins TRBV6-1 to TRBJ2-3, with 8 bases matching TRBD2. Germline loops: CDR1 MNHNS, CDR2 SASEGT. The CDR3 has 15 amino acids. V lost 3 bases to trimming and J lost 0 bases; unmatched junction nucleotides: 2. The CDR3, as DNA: TGTGCCAGCAGTGAGGAGCGGGGGAGCACAGATACGCAGTATTTT. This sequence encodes CASSEERGSTDTQYF.

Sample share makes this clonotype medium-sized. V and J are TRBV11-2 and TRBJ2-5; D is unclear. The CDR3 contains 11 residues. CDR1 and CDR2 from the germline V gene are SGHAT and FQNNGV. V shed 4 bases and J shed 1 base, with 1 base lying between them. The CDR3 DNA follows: TGTGCCAGCAGCTCCCAAGAGACCCAGTACTTC. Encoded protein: CASSSQETQYF.

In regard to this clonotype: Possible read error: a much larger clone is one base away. Written as DNA, the CDR3 is TGTGCCAGCAGCGGACTCGGACAGGTGGGGACAGATACGCAGTATTTT. Residues: CASSGLGQVGTDTQYF. V usage is TRBV12-3 or TRBV12-4 and J usage is TRBJ2-3; 7 nucleotides line up with TRBD1. V lost 6 bases, J lost 3 bases, and 12 bases stayed unmatched. This CDR3 contains 16 residues.

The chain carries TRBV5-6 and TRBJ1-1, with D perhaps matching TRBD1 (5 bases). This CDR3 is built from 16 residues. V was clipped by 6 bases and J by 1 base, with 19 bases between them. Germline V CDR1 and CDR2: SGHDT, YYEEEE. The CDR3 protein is CASTKFFGGTNTEAFF. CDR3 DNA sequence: TGTGCCAGCACCAAGTTTTTTGGGGGAACGAACACTGAAGCTTTCTTT. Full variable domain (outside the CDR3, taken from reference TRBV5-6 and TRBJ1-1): DAGVTQSPTHLIKTRGQQVTLRCSPKSGHDTVSWYQQALGQGPQFIFQYYEEEERQRGNFPDRFSGHQFPNYSSELNVNALLLGDSALYLCASTKFFGGTNTEAFFGQGTRLTVV.

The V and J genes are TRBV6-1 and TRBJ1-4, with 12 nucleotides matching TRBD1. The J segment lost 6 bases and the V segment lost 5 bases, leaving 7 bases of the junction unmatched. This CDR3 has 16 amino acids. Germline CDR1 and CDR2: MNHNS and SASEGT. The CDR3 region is CASSYAGTGGYEKLFF. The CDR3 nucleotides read TGTGCCAGCAGTTATGCCGGGACAGGGGGCTATGAAAAACTGTTTTTT.

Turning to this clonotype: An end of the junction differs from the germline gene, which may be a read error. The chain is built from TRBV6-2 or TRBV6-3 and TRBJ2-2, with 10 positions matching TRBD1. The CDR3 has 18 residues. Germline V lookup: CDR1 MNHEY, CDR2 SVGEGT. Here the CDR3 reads CASSGIGTGQGVTGGLFF. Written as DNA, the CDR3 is TGTGCCAGCAGTGGAATCGGTACAGGACAGGGGGTCACCGGGGGGCTGTTTTTT.

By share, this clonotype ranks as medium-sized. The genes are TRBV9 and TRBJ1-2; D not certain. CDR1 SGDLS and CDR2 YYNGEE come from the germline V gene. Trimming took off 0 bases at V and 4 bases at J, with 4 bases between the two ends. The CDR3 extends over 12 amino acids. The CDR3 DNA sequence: TGTGCCAGCAGCGTAGGGAGCTATGGCTACACCTTC. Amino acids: CASSVGSYGYTF.

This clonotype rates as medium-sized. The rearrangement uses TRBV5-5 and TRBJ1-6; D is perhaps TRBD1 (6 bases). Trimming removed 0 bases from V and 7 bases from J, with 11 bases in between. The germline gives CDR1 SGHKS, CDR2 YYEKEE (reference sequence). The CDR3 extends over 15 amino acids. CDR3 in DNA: TGTGCCAGCAGCTTGGCTAGAGGGGGAAATTCACCCCTCCACTTT. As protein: CASSLARGGNSPLHF.